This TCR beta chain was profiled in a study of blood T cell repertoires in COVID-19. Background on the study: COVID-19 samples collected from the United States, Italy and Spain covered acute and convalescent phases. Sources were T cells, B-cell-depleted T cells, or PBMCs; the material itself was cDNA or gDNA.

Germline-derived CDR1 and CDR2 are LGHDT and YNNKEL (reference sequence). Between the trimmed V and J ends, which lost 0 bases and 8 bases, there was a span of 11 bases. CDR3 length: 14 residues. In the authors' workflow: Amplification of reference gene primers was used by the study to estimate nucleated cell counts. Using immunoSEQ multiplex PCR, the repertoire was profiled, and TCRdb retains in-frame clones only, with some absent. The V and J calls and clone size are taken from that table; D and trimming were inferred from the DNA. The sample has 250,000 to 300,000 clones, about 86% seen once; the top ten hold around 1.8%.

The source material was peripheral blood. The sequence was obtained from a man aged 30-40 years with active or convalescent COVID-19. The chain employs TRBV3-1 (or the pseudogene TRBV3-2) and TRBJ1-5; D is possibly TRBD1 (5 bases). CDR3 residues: CASSQDGSTEPQHF. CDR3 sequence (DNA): TGTGCCAGCAGCCAAGATGGGTCGACAGAGCCCCAGCATTTT.